This T cell receptor (beta chain) stems from a study of T cell responses to AZD1222 COVID-19 vaccine. Germline V CDR1 and CDR2: SGHRS, YFSETQ. The CDR3 loop spans 15 amino acids. The V gene lost 7 bases and the J gene lost 0 bases, with 13 bases spanning the gap. Study results and limitations: Recipients of two AZD1222 doses showed rising Spike-specific TCR breadth and depth. Repertoires in all cases were sampled only once the peak T cell response had passed. Clonal diversity may have been underestimated, and the donors were mostly white British, with more females than males.

Here immunoSEQ multiplex PCR was the method, and the copy in TCRdb shows in-frame clones only, minus some. The sample has about 78,000 clones; roughly 87% are singletons. In this sample, this clone turned up a few times. Its matching antigen is unknown. The chain has TRBV5-1 and TRBJ1-4; D call uncertain. The specimen comprised peripheral blood, sampled on day 0 of MenACWY control vaccination. The TCR comes from an adult in good health. CDR3 protein: CASCATSATNEKLFF. As DNA, the CDR3 is TGCGCCAGCTGCGCTACATCTGCAACTAATGAAAAACTGTTTTTT.